Listed below are T cell receptor beta chains from one sample, sequenced in a study of blood T cells in healthy people across ages. TCRdb reprocessed the 5' RACE reads with MiXCR, giving one entry per CDR3 protein. The table lists over 1,500,000 distinct CDR3 sequences, around half of them singletons, with over 2% in the top ten. Material: blood. Receptors originate from a woman in her thirties or forties in good health. CDR3s include the opening cysteine and the closing phenylalanine or tryptophan. The order of the fields is V gene, J gene, clone size, D gene, CDR3 protein, CDR3 DNA. D genes are given only for firm matches. Not all rows give a size; the values are once, few, many and, for expanded clones, a class.

TRBV12-3/TRBV12-4	TRBJ2-3	few	-	CASSQRQGGTDTQYF	TGTGCCAGCAGTCAGAGACAGGGAGGGACAGATACGCAGTATTTT
TRBV29-1	TRBJ2-2	-	TRBD2	CSVESMERGGSGELFF	TGCAGCGTTGAATCGATGGAGCGGGGGGGCTCCGGGGAGCTGTTTTTT
TRBV11-2	TRBJ2-3	once	TRBD1	CASSPAPTGDDTQYF	TGTGCCAGCAGCCCTGCACCGACAGGGGATGATACGCAGTATTTT
TRBV7-9	TRBJ2-5	once	TRBD2	CASSSTSGPGKTQYF	TGTGCCAGCAGCTCGACTAGCGGTCCTGGGAAGACCCAGTACTTC
TRBV27	TRBJ2-7	-	TRBD1	CASSLTPGQGNEQYF	TGTGCCAGCAGTTTAACTCCGGGACAGGGCAACGAGCAGTACTTC
TRBV18	TRBJ1-1	-	TRBD1	CASSPPRGGTEAFF	TGTGCCAGCTCACCACCCAGGGGGGGGACTGAAGCTTTCTTT
TRBV6-1	TRBJ2-5	-	-	CASSNPRQQETQYF	TGTGCCAGCAGTAACCCTAGACAGCAAGAGACCCAGTACTTC
TRBV6-6	TRBJ1-2	few	TRBD1	CASSYSTGRLGGYTF	TGTGCCAGCAGTTACTCGACAGGGCGGCTGGGTGGCTACACCTTC
TRBV5-1	TRBJ1-5	once	TRBD1	CASSPSTGQTYQPQHF	TGCGCCAGCAGTCCTAGCACGGGACAGACTTATCAGCCCCAGCATTTT
TRBV15	TRBJ2-1	-	-	CATSRDRVLNDEQFF	TGTGCCACCAGCAGAGATCGGGTTTTAAACGATGAGCAGTTCTTC
TRBV27	TRBJ2-5	many	-	CASSLGPYETQYF	TGTGCCAGCAGTTTGGGGCCGTATGAGACCCAGTACTTC
TRBV27	TRBJ2-3	few	TRBD1	CASSLARTGHTDTQYF	TGTGCCAGCAGTTTAGCCCGGACAGGGCACACAGATACGCAGTATTTT
TRBV11-2	TRBJ2-3	-	TRBD2	CASSPPGTSGMSTQYF	TGTGCCAGCAGCCCGCCCGGGACTAGCGGTATGAGTACGCAGTATTTT
TRBV6-1	TRBJ1-6	few	TRBD1	CASSELGTGDSPLHF	TGTGCCAGCAGTGAATTGGGGACAGGCGATTCACCCCTCCACTTT
TRBV20-1	TRBJ2-7	-	TRBD2	CSARGVSGGNYEQYF	TGCAGTGCTAGAGGAGTTAGCGGGGGGAACTACGAGCAGTACTTC
TRBV2	TRBJ2-6	-	TRBD1	CASSEDRGIGANVLTF	TGTGCCAGCAGCGAGGACAGGGGTATCGGGGCCAACGTCCTGACTTTC
TRBV20-1	TRBJ1-1	-	TRBD1	CSGTGGSLPTLNTEAFF	TGCAGTGGGACAGGGGGTAGCCTCCCAACTCTGAACACTGAAGCTTTCTTT
TRBV29-1	TRBJ1-2	few	-	CSEGGNYGYTF	TGCAGCGAAGGAGGGAACTATGGCTACACCTTC
TRBV27	TRBJ2-6	-	-	CASRLGPEISSGANVLTF	TGTGCCAGCCGCCTAGGGCCAGAAATCAGCTCTGGGGCCAACGTCCTGACTTTC
TRBV6-4	TRBJ2-5	few	TRBD1	CASSITKRTGRSKPPTETQYF	TGTGCCAGCAGCATAACGAAGCGGACAGGGCGAAGTAAGCCTCCAACAGAGACCCAGTACTTC
TRBV21-1	TRBJ2-7	once	-	CASIAANDNEQYF	TGTGCCAGCATCGCAGCCAACGACAATGAGCAGTACTTC
TRBV20-1	TRBJ2-5	few	-	CSAGRLGGWETQYF	TGCAGTGCTGGCCGACTGGGTGGTTGGGAGACCCAGTACTTC
TRBV24-1	TRBJ2-1	-	-	CATSDGKRAVSSYDEQFF	TGTGCCACCAGTGATGGGAAACGGGCAGTCAGCTCCTACGATGAGCAGTTCTTC
TRBV3-1	TRBJ1-2	few	-	CASSRPLDLYYGYTF	TGTGCCAGCAGCCGCCCGCTGGACCTCTACTATGGCTACACCTTC
TRBV4-3	TRBJ1-1	-	TRBD1	CASSQEGTGTEAFF	TGCGCCAGCAGCCAAGAGGGGACAGGGACTGAAGCTTTCTTT
TRBV27	TRBJ2-1	-	-	CASVAGGFSYNEQFF	TGTGCCAGCGTCGCCGGCGGATTCTCCTACAATGAGCAGTTCTTC
TRBV6-1	TRBJ2-4	few	TRBD1	CASSGPWTGNIQYF	TGTGCCAGCAGTGGACCATGGACAGGGAACATTCAGTACTTC
TRBV28	TRBJ1-2	few	TRBD1	CASGKGTGGDKEGYTF	TGTGCCAGCGGGAAGGGGACAGGGGGCGACAAAGAAGGCTACACCTTC
TRBV10-3	TRBJ2-1	few	TRBD2	CAISESGGTYNEQFF	TGTGCCATCAGTGAGTCGGGGGGGACCTACAATGAGCAGTTCTTC
TRBV7-2	TRBJ2-1	-	-	CASSLSGWSYNEQFF	TGTGCCAGCAGCTTATCGGGTTGGAGTTACAATGAGCAGTTCTTC
TRBV25-1	TRBJ2-5	-	-	CASSEAPGLQETQYF	TGTGCCAGCAGTGAAGCTCCGGGACTCCAAGAGACCCAGTACTTC
TRBV20-1	TRBJ2-1	-	TRBD2	CSARAFRGLGGAGYNEQFF	TGCAGTGCTAGAGCCTTTCGGGGACTCGGGGGGGCGGGGTACAATGAGCAGTTCTTC
TRBV7-2	TRBJ2-7	many	-	CASSQTGYEQYF	TGTGCCAGCAGCCAAACAGGTTACGAGCAGTACTTC
TRBV12-3/TRBV12-4	TRBJ2-1	-	TRBD1	CASSGQGRIEETQFF	TGTGCCAGCAGCGGACAGGGCCGCATTGAAGAGACCCAGTTCTTC
TRBV7-2	TRBJ2-5	few	-	CASSTPFGETQYF	TGTGCCAGCAGCACCCCCTTTGGGGAGACCCAGTACTTC
TRBV6-1	TRBJ2-3	once	TRBD1	CASSPSRTGGRDTQYF	TGTGCCAGCAGCCCAAGCCGGACAGGGGGCAGAGATACGCAGTATTTT
TRBV11-1	TRBJ2-6	-	-	CASSLGGRAPGANVLTF	TGTGCCAGCAGCTTAGGGGGGCGCGCCCCTGGGGCCAACGTCCTGACTTTC
TRBV7-6	TRBJ2-3	-	TRBD1	CASSLYLTGGTDTQYF	TGTGCCAGCAGCCTGTACCTGACAGGGGGCACAGATACGCAGTATTTT
TRBV5-1	TRBJ2-1	-	TRBD1	CASSDLSSTGGGGEQFF	TGCGCCAGCAGCGATCTATCCTCGACAGGGGGCGGTGGTGAGCAGTTCTTC
TRBV4-2	TRBJ1-1	-	TRBD1	CASSPQQGQGTLAFF	TGTGCCAGCAGCCCACAACAGGGGCAGGGGACCCTGGCTTTCTTT
TRBV7-2	TRBJ2-2	-	-	CASSSWLGLSGELFF	TGTGCCAGCAGCTCCTGGCTGGGATTGTCCGGGGAGCTGTTTTTT
TRBV6-2/TRBV6-3	TRBJ2-7	once	-	CASIERGGSYEQYF	TGTGCCAGCATCGAACGTGGAGGGAGCTACGAGCAGTACTTC
TRBV5-4	TRBJ1-1	-	-	CASSSRPWNTEAFF	TGTGCCAGCAGCTCTCGACCCTGGAACACTGAAGCTTTCTTT
TRBV4-3	TRBJ2-1	-	-	CASGQDTLYNEQFF	TGCGCCAGCGGCCAAGACACGCTCTACAATGAGCAGTTCTTC
TRBV24-1	TRBJ2-3	-	TRBD1	CATSDSDRASTDTQYF	TGTGCCACCAGTGATTCAGACAGGGCTAGCACAGATACGCAGTATTTT
TRBV7-2	TRBJ2-1	-	TRBD2	CASSPRGLAGEPSSYNEQFF	TGTGCCAGCAGCCCCCGAGGACTAGCGGGGGAGCCGAGCTCCTACAATGAGCAGTTCTTC
TRBV5-1	TRBJ2-3	few	-	CASSRPGLDKTTDTQYF	TGCGCCAGCAGCAGGCCAGGGCTAGATAAAACCACAGATACGCAGTATTTT
TRBV27	TRBJ2-1	few	-	CASSAQGWVEQFF	TGTGCCAGCAGTGCACAGGGTTGGGTTGAGCAGTTCTTC
TRBV4-3	TRBJ2-1	few	TRBD2	CASSQDRASGGYNEQFF	TGCGCCAGCAGCCAAGATAGAGCTAGCGGGGGGTACAATGAGCAGTTCTTC
TRBV11-2	TRBJ2-1	-	-	CASSSKTGPKNEQFF	TGTGCCAGCAGCTCGAAAACGGGACCCAAGAATGAGCAGTTCTTC
TRBV6-2/TRBV6-3	TRBJ2-1	few	TRBD2	CASSYEGGWQFF	TGTGCCAGCAGTTACGAGGGAGGGTGGCAGTTCTTC
TRBV24-1	TRBJ1-2	-	-	CATRSSASYGYTF	TGTGCCACCCGATCCTCCGCTTCCTATGGCTACACCTTC
TRBV6-5	TRBJ1-5	-	-	CASSAGDQPQHF	TGTGCCAGTTCTGCAGGGGATCAGCCCCAGCATTTT
TRBV20-1	TRBJ1-5	-	-	CSAREPGRDSNQPQHF	TGCAGTGCTAGAGAGCCGGGGCGGGATAGCAATCAGCCCCAGCATTTT
TRBV10-3	TRBJ1-2	few	-	CAISADTYYGYTF	TGTGCCATCAGTGCGGACACGTACTATGGCTACACCTTC